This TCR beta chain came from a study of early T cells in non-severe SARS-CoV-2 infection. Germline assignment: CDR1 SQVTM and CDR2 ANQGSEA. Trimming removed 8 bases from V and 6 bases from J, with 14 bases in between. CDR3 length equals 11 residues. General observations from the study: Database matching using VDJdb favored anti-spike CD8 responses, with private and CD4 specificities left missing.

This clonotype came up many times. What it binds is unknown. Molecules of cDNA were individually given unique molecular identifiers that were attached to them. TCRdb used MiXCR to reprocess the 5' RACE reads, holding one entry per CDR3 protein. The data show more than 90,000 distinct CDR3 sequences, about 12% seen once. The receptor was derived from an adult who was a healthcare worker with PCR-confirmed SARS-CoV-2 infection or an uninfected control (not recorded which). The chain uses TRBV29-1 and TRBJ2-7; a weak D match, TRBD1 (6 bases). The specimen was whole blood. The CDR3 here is CSSTGPGEQYF. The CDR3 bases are TGCAGCTCCACAGGGCCGGGCGAGCAGTACTTC.